Listed here are 11 T cell receptor beta chains from one sample, sequenced in a study of blood T cell repertoires in COVID-19. TCRdb keeps only in-frame clones here, not all; method: immunoSEQ multiplex PCR. The sample includes about 170,000 clones, about 88% seen only once; the top ten take roughly 2%. The sample consisted of peripheral blood. The receptors here all came from a man in his forties or fifties who had recovered from COVID-19.

J is TRBJ1-3 and V is TRBV28, with D perhaps matching TRBD1 (6 bases). The V gene lost 5 bases and the J gene lost 4 bases, with 18 bases spanning the gap. The CDR3 consists of 16 residues. From germline, CDR1 is MDHEN and CDR2 SYDVKM. The CDR3 region is CASSPPLGGGGNTIYF. DNA for the CDR3: TGTGCCAGCAGTCCCCCTTTAGGGGGTGGAGGAAACACCATATATTTT.

This clone turned up a few times. The chain joins TRBV30 to TRBJ2-3; 8 bases are shared with TRBD2. Germline lookup yields CDR1 GTSNPN and CDR2 SVGIG (reference sequence). The CDR3 spans 14 residues. As DNA, the CDR3 is TGTGCTTCGAGGCGGGGGGCTAGCACAGATACGCAGTATTTT. Its translation is CASRRGASTDTQYF.

The sample holds one count of this clone. The chain is built from TRBV7-2 and TRBJ2-2; perhaps TRBD1 as D (5 bases). This CDR3 region has 16 residues. V was trimmed by 3 bases and J by 2 bases, leaving 13 bases between them. Germline CDR1 and CDR2: SGHTA and FQGNSA. The CDR3: CASSLSMGLNTGELFF. The CDR3 nucleotides are TGTGCCAGCAGCTTGTCCATGGGGCTAAACACCGGGGAGCTGTTTTTT. The whole variable domain, filled in from reference TRBV7-2 and TRBJ2-2, reads GAGVSQSPSNKVTEKGKDVELRCDPISGHTALYWYRQSLGQGLEFLIYFQGNSAPDKSGLPSDRFSAERTGGSVSTLTIQRTQQEDSAVYLCASSLSMGLNTGELFFGEGSRLTVL.

The chain has TRBV3-1 (or the pseudogene TRBV3-2) and TRBJ1-5; D unclear. V was trimmed by 0 bases and J by 0 bases, leaving 9 bases between them. Germline V gene sequence: CDR1 LGHDT, CDR2 YNNKEL (reference sequence). This CDR3 is 16 amino acids long. This chain's CDR3 is CASSQDPRVSNQPQHF. CDR3 in DNA: TGTGCCAGCAGCCAAGATCCCCGGGTTAGCAATCAGCCCCAGCATTTT.

The chain employs TRBV30 and TRBJ1-1; D not certain. This CDR3 is built from 13 residues. Between the trimmed V and J ends, which lost 4 bases and 5 bases, there was a span of 14 bases. Per the germline V gene, CDR1 is GTSNPN and CDR2 is SVGIG (reference sequence). Here the CDR3 reads CAWTGGLGTEAFF. Written as DNA, the CDR3 is TGTGCCTGGACGGGAGGGTTGGGAACTGAAGCTTTCTTT. The full variable domain, in which reference TRBV30 and TRBJ1-1 provide the parts outside the CDR3, is SQTIHQWPATLVQPVGSPLSLECTVEGTSNPNLYWYRQAAGRGLQLLFYSVGIGQISSEVPQNLSASRPQDRQFILSSKKLLLSDSGFYLCAWTGGLGTEAFFGQGTRLTVV.

J is TRBJ1-5 and V is TRBV2, with TRBD1 as a possible D gene (5 bases). Trimming shortened V by 1 base and J by 8 bases, and 9 bases separated the two germline ends. Germline values: CDR1 SNHLY, CDR2 FYNNEI. The CDR3 is 13 amino acids. The CDR3 DNA follows: TGTGCCAGCAGTGAAGAGGGGAGGAAGCCCCAGCATTTT. Translated: CASSEEGRKPQHF.

The rearrangement links TRBV19 to TRBJ1-1, with 7 bases fitting TRBD1. Trimming cost V 5 bases and J 0 bases; bases outside gene matches: 9. The CDR3 sequence is 16 residues long. Germline CDR1 LNHDA, CDR2 SQIVND (reference sequence). Here the CDR3 DNA reads TGTGCCAGTAGTCCCAACAGGGGCGCGTTGAACACTGAAGCTTTCTTT. It specifies CASSPNRGALNTEAFF.

The chain carries TRBV4-1 and TRBJ2-1, with 12 nucleotides matching TRBD2. Losses at the gene ends were 3 bases for V and 15 bases for J; bases not matched to a gene: 6. Germline values: CDR1 MGHRA, CDR2 YSYEKL. The CDR3 is made up of 13 amino acids. The CDR3 protein is CASSHGTSGHLFF. As DNA, the CDR3 is TGCGCCAGCAGCCATGGGACTAGCGGGCATCTGTTCTTC.

V gene TRBV9 combines with J gene TRBJ2-3, with TRBD2 matching over 11 bases. This CDR3 has 16 residues. The ends lost 4 bases at V and 5 bases at J; junction bases unmatched: 9. Looked up from germline, CDR1 is SGDLS and CDR2 is YYNGEE. CDR3 nucleotides: TGTGCCAGCAGCCCATATAGCGGGGGGGCCGGAGATACGCAGTATTTT. The encoded protein is CASSPYSGGAGDTQYF.

CDR3 DNA: TGTGCCAGCAGCCGGGGTACGGGAGAAAGCATTCAGTACTTC. Translated, it gives CASSRGTGESIQYF. The chain uses TRBV6-5 and TRBJ2-4; maybe TRBD2 (6 bases). Germline CDR1 is MNHEY and CDR2 is SVGAGI. Trimming cost V 6 bases and J 9 bases, with 18 bases left between them. The CDR3 covers 14 residues.

The rearrangement uses TRBV4-2 and TRBJ2-2, with 7 bases matching TRBD1. Germline values: CDR1 LGHNA, CDR2 YNFKEQ. This CDR3 has 16 residues. The junction had 4 bases not matched to a gene; V was cut back by 1 base and J by 2 bases. Here the CDR3 reads CASSQGTGLNTGELFF. The CDR3 DNA follows: TGTGCCAGCAGCCAAGGGACAGGACTTAACACCGGGGAGCTGTTTTTT.